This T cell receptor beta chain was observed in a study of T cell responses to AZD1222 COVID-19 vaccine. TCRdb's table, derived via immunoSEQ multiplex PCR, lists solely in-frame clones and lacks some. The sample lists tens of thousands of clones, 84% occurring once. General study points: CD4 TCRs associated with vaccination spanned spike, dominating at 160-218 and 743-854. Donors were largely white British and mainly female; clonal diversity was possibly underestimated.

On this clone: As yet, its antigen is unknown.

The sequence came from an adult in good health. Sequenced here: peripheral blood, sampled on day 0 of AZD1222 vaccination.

The CDR3 nucleotides read TGTGCCAGCAGCCATCCCGGGGTCACTGAAGCTTTCTTT. Encoded protein: CASSHPGVTEAFF. J is TRBJ1-1 and V is TRBV4-2; D is uncertain. Trimming cost V 3 bases and J 4 bases, with 9 bases left between them. The CDR3 consists of 13 residues. The V gene's germline CDR1 is LGHNA and CDR2 YNFKEQ.